The 14 T cell receptor beta chains reported below all come from one sample, sequenced in a study of cytomegalovirus exposure and HLA in healthy donors. 13 Jbeta primers and 60 Vbeta primers were used for the PCR. Sequencing was performed with immunoSEQ multiplex PCR; in TCRdb, only in-frame clones are kept and a portion is missing. The sample holds roughly 230,000 clones, just under 80% seen once. The sequencing input was PBMCs. These TCRs come from a boy aged 10-17 years in good health and CMV-seronegative.

CDR3 sequence: CATGVGDYKFF. CDR3 in DNA: TGTGCCACCGGGGTGGGGGACTATAAGTTCTTC. The chain couples TRBV11-2 to TRBJ2-1; 7 nucleotides align to TRBD2. V lost 10 bases, J lost 14 bases, and 11 bases stayed unmatched. CDR3 length equals 11 residues. Germline CDR1 is SGHAT and CDR2 is FQNNGV.

The chain is built from TRBV25-1 and TRBJ1-2, with D tentatively TRBD1 (5 bases). Germline assignment: CDR1 MGHDK and CDR2 SYGVNS. Trimming removed 5 bases from V and 3 bases from J, with 13 bases in between. The CDR3 is 14 amino acids. This CDR3 is CASSWGEDDYGYTF. The CDR3 DNA is TGTGCCAGCAGTTGGGGGGAAGACGACTATGGCTACACCTTC.

This chain uses TRBV29-1 with TRBJ2-7, with 10 bases fitting TRBD2. CDR1 and CDR2 (germline): SQVTM, ANQGSEA. With 4 bases clipped from V and 6 bases from J, the junction kept 6 bases outside the gene matches. The length of the CDR3 is 13 residues. The CDR3 is CSVVARLAGEQYF. The CDR3 coding sequence is TGCAGCGTTGTCGCGAGACTAGCGGGCGAGCAGTACTTC.

The CDR3 protein is CASSLVRGTKNIQYF. CDR3 in DNA: TGTGCCAGCAGCTTGGTACGGGGTACCAAAAACATTCAGTACTTC. This chain connects TRBV5-6 to TRBJ2-4; D perhaps matches TRBD2 (5 bases). This CDR3 comprises 15 residues. With 0 bases removed from V and 2 bases from J, the gap between germline ends came to 9 bases. Germline values: CDR1 SGHDT, CDR2 YYEEEE.

The rearrangement links TRBV7-2 to TRBJ1-2; the D gene is possibly TRBD1 (6 bases). Germline values: CDR1 SGHTA, CDR2 FQGNSA. Between the trimmed V and J ends, which lost 5 bases and 4 bases, there was a span of 17 bases. The CDR3 runs 15 residues. CDR3 DNA sequence: TGTGCCAGCAGCCGAAAGGGGGTCGGGTTCTATGGCTACACCTTC. The encoded protein is CASSRKGVGFYGYTF.

J is TRBJ1-1 and V is TRBV9; D is perhaps TRBD1 (6 bases). The CDR3 consists of 13 residues. Germline V gene sequence: CDR1 SGDLS, CDR2 YYNGEE. Trimming took 5 bases from V and 5 from J, leaving 13 bases between them. As DNA, the CDR3 is TGTGCCAGCAGTCTAGGGGGTCGGACTGAAGCTTTCTTT. Amino acid sequence: CASSLGGRTEAFF.

The chain combines TRBV6-1 with TRBJ2-2; D is unresolved. Germline CDR1 MNHNS, CDR2 SASEGT. The CDR3 length is 13 residues. Trimming pared 8 bases from V and 4 bases from J, leaving 11 bases between. The CDR3 DNA follows: TGTGCCAGCCCTGGCCCGGGCACCGGGGAGCTGTTTTTT. Amino acid sequence: CASPGPGTGELFF.

The chain couples TRBV18 to TRBJ2-7, with TRBD1 matching over 11 bases. Germline CDR1 is KGHSH and CDR2 is LQKENI. V was pared by 3 bases and J by 2 bases, with 12 bases of the junction left unmatched. The CDR3 is 18 amino acids. The CDR3 DNA follows: TGTGCCAGCTCACCGTACCCGGGAGGACAGGGGGCCACCTACGAGCAGTACTTC. Its protein is CASSPYPGGQGATYEQYF.

This chain links TRBV10-1 with TRBJ2-3; 9 bases are shared with TRBD2. Germline V gene sequence: CDR1 WNHNN, CDR2 SYGVQD (reference sequence). The trim removed 6 bases at V and 4 bases at J, leaving 5 bases unmatched. The CDR3 consists of 14 residues. The CDR3 spells CASRPGTSPDTQYF. CDR3 in DNA: TGCGCCAGCAGACCCGGGACTAGCCCAGATACGCAGTATTTT.

V gene TRBV5-4 combines with J gene TRBJ1-2, with 8 bases that match TRBD1. Trimming cost V 4 bases and J 7 bases; bases outside gene matches: 3. CDR3 size: 12 residues. CDR1 is SGHNT and CDR2 is YYREEE in the germline V gene (reference sequence). Written as DNA, the CDR3 is TGTGCCAGCAGCACTGACAGGGGTGGCTACACCTTC. This gives the protein CASSTDRGGYTF. Full variable domain (outside the CDR3, taken from reference TRBV5-4 and TRBJ1-2): ETGVTQSPTHLIKTRGQQVTLRCSSQSGHNTVSWYQQALGQGPQFIFQYYREEENGRGNFPPRFSGLQFPNYSSELNVNALELDDSALYLCASSTDRGGYTFGSGTRLTVV.

Here the CDR3 reads CASSTGTAYSYEQYF. The CDR3 DNA sequence: TGTGCCAGTAGTACTGGGACTGCCTACTCCTACGAGCAGTACTTC. The chain recombines TRBV19 with TRBJ2-7; possibly TRBD2 for D (6 bases). Per germline, CDR1 LNHDA and CDR2 SQIVND (reference sequence). The CDR3 length is 15 residues. Trimming pared 4 bases from V and 0 bases from J, leaving 13 bases between.

This clone was observed a few times. Mismatch with germline at one junction end may stem from a read error. The chain couples TRBV19 to TRBJ2-7, with D possibly TRBD2 on 5 matching bases. CDR3 length equals 12 residues. Germline V gives CDR1 LNHDA, CDR2 SQIVND (reference sequence). Here the CDR3 reads CASSAGVRMWEF. The CDR3 nucleotides are TGTGCCAGTAGTGCCGGCGTGAGGATGTGGGAGTTC.

There are a few counts of this clone. This chain links TRBV6-6 with TRBJ2-6; TRBD2 matches 8 bases. Losses at the gene ends were 3 bases for V and 2 bases for J; bases not matched to a gene: 3. This CDR3 has 16 amino acids. The germline V gene encodes CDR1 MNHNY and CDR2 SVGAGI (reference sequence). The CDR3 is CASSYPGLAGANVLTF. The CDR3 DNA is TGTGCCAGCAGTTATCCGGGACTAGCTGGGGCCAACGTCCTGACTTTC.

V usage is TRBV11-3 and J usage is TRBJ2-7; TRBD2 agrees at 8 bases. The CDR3 loop spans 16 amino acids. Trimming cost V 5 bases and J 4 bases; bases outside gene matches: 13. The germline V gene encodes CDR1 SGHNT and CDR2 YENEEA. CDR3 DNA: TGTGCCAGCAGCATCAGGTCAGCGGGAGAAGCTTACGAGCAGTACTTC. Translated: CASSIRSAGEAYEQYF.